These 21 T cell receptor beta chains originate from one sample sequenced in a study of tumor-infiltrating lymphocytes in primary liver carcinoma (dated by TCRdb to about 2017). Without any cell sorting, total RNA and DNA were co-extracted from about 20-30 mg of bulk tissue using the AllPrep DNA/RNA mini kit. Instrument on record: Illumina HiSeq 2500. A constant-region primer and ProtoScript II reverse transcriptase were used to reverse-transcribe TCRbeta-specific cDNA from 500 ng total RNA. The TCRbeta libraries were prepared through three rounds of nested multiplex PCR following a slightly modified ARM-PCR procedure. The first two PCR rounds used multiplex TRBV1-TRBV30 forward primers with a Cbeta reverse primer, each for 10 cycles. TCRdb applied fastp at Q25 and MiXCR to the public reads, then kept only in-frame beta chains. Each CDR3 protein appears once, grouped with its most common genes and DNA. Here the sample has 100,000 to 150,000 distinct CDR3 sequences; approximately 64% occur a single time. The ten largest clones take up 7.5% to 8.5% of the sample.

The sample taken for sequencing was liver tumor tissue from sampling region 3. Per the publication, the cell subset or site label means: tumor region T3, left-lateral pole. Receptor source: a woman aged 55 to 70 with primary liver carcinoma and hepatitis B virus infection.

The rearrangement joins TRBV6-5 to TRBJ2-7; 10 bases are a match to TRBD2. CDR3 size: 14 residues. CDR1 is MNHEY and CDR2 is SVGAGI in the germline V gene. Germline trimming cut 11 bases from V and 2 bases from J; bases unmatched to any gene: 9. The CDR3 sequence: CAGNQAGGPYEQYF. DNA for the CDR3: TGTGCCGGCAACCAAGCGGGAGGGCCCTACGAGCAGTACTTC.

The J gene is TRBJ2-3, the V gene TRBV7-3, with 7 bases matching TRBD2. The germline CDR1 and CDR2 sequences are SGHTA and FQGTGA. The trim removed 2 bases at V and 1 base at J, leaving 6 bases unmatched. This CDR3 has 16 amino acids. The CDR3 DNA follows: TGTGCCAGCAGCTTAGGAGGGAGGGCCGGCACAGATACGCAGTATTTT. It yields the protein CASSLGGRAGTDTQYF.

The chain carries TRBV29-1 and TRBJ2-7; D remains unclear. Germline V gene sequence: CDR1 SQVTM, CDR2 ANQGSEA. This CDR3 contains 12 residues. Trimming stripped 0 bases from V and 11 bases from J, with 14 bases between. Here the CDR3 reads CSVEDSVQLEYF. CDR3 nucleotides: TGCAGCGTTGAAGATTCAGTTCAACTTGAGTACTTC.

In regard to this clonotype: An end of the junction does not agree with germline; a read error may underlie this. The chain carries TRBV6-1 and TRBJ2-7; 8 bases map to TRBD2. Germline V gene lookup returns CDR1 MNHNS and CDR2 SASEGT. There are 15 residues in the CDR3. This CDR3 reads CTSSDPGGSSYEQYF. The CDR3 region has the DNA TGTACCAGCAGTGACCCGGGAGGGAGCTCCTACGAGCAGTACTTC.

This clonotype was seen repeatedly, ten times or more. The V call is TRBV29-1, the J call TRBJ2-7, with D possibly TRBD2 on 5 matching bases. V was pared by 6 bases and J by 2 bases, with 17 bases between. This CDR3 has 14 amino acids. Germline CDR1 SQVTM, CDR2 ANQGSEA. In nucleotides, the CDR3 is TGCAGCGTGGCTGGGATAGCGAGAACCTACGAGCAGTACTTC. Protein product: CSVAGIARTYEQYF.

About this clonotype itself: Being one base from a much bigger clone, this may be a read error. Here the CDR3 omits its conserved ending phenylalanine or tryptophan, so a read error is the likely source. The chain employs TRBV30 and TRBJ2-1, with a tentative D call TRBD2 (6 bases). The germline gives CDR1 GTSNPN, CDR2 SVGIG (reference sequence). The CDR3 spans 11 residues. V gave up 2 bases and J gave up 12 bases, with 11 bases separating them. CDR3 loop: CAWSRDWGQFL. The CDR3 nucleotides are TGTGCCTGGAGTAGGGACTGGGGGCAGTTCCTC.

V is TRBV6-1 and J is TRBJ1-2, with D hard to call. V was trimmed by 6 bases and J by 2 bases, leaving 4 bases between them. CDR3 length: 11 residues. CDR1 is MNHNS, CDR2 SASEGT, per germline. CDR3 sequence (DNA): TGTGCCAGCAGCGCGAACTATGGCTACACCTTC. Translating it yields CASSANYGYTF.

The V and J genes are TRBV2 and TRBJ2-7, with 9 bases aligning to TRBD1. The CDR3 has 15 residues. In germline, CDR1 is SNHLY, CDR2 FYNNEI. With V trimmed by 6 bases and J by 2 bases, 8 bases remained unmatched. The CDR3 sequence is CASSDLGQGTYEQYF. The CDR3 bases are TGTGCCAGCAGCGACTTAGGACAGGGGACCTACGAGCAGTACTTC.

This clonotype showed up just a few times. A read error is possible here, since a much larger clone lies one base away. The CDR3 loop reads CASIDRGSYEQYF. CDR3 sequence (DNA): TGTGCCAGCATTGACAGGGGTAGCTACGAGCAGTACTTC. V gene TRBV6-1 combines with J gene TRBJ2-7, with TRBD1 matching 8 bases. The CDR3 has 13 amino acids. The ends lost 7 bases at V and 3 bases at J; junction bases unmatched: 5. Germline V gives CDR1 MNHNS, CDR2 SASEGT.

This clonotype was counted a few times. This rearrangement joins TRBV7-2 to TRBJ2-3; 8 bases align to TRBD2. The V gene end was trimmed by 6 bases and the J gene end by 8 bases; junction bases not matched to a gene: 13. This CDR3 region has 15 residues. The germline V gene encodes CDR1 SGHTA and CDR2 FQGNSA. The CDR3 region has the DNA TGTGCCAGCAGTACTCCGGGCAGCGGGAGTGGTACGCAGTATTTT. This gives the protein CASSTPGSGSGTQYF.

Regarding this clonotype: Lacking the conserved final phenylalanine or tryptophan, this CDR3 likely reflects a read error. The gene calls are TRBV7-8 and TRBJ2-2; D gene unclear. CDR3 length equals 14 residues. Germline V gene data show CDR1 as SGHVS and CDR2 as FQNEAQ. The CDR3 protein is CVSSLGRAPGELFY. CDR3 nucleotides: TGTGTCAGCAGCTTAGGACGGGCTCCCGGGGAGCTGTTTTAT.

To note about this clonotype: Compared with germline, one end of the junction differs, possibly owing to a read error. The genes are TRBV6-1 and TRBJ2-1, with TRBD2 as a possible D gene (6 bases). Germline V gene sequence: CDR1 MNHNS, CDR2 SASEGT. The CDR3 loop spans 14 amino acids. DNA for the CDR3: TGTGCCAGCTGTGAGGGAGGAGGGTCCAATGAGCAGTCCTTC. Translated: CASCEGGGSNEQSF.

In the case of this clonotype: A read error may explain this, as a much larger clone is one base away. The chain links TRBV28 to TRBJ2-5; D gene ambiguous. There are 12 residues in the CDR3. CDR1 MDHEN and CDR2 SYDVKM come from the germline V gene. The CDR3 here is CASSPNTKTQHF. In DNA, the CDR3 is TGTGCCAGCAGTCCCAACACGAAGACCCAGCACTTC. Variable domain in full (rest from reference TRBV28 and TRBJ2-5): DVKVTQSSRYLVKRTGEKVFLECVQDMDHENMFWYRQDPGLGLRLIYFSYDVKMKEKGDIPEGYSVSREKKERFSLILESASTNQTSMYLCASSPNTKTQHFGPGTRLLVL.

Notes on this clonotype: At one end the junction does not follow the germline gene, possibly because of a read error. The genes are TRBV28 and TRBJ2-5; the D is unclear. The germline CDR1 and CDR2 sequences are MDHEN and SYDVKM. This CDR3 is 16 amino acids long. This CDR3 reads CASSSWERVGVETKYF. The CDR3 DNA sequence: TGTGCCAGCAGTTCATGGGAAAGGGTCGGAGTGGAGACCAAGTACTTC.

Concerning this clonotype: Germline is not matched at one junction end, which may reflect a read error. V is TRBV5-5 and J is TRBJ2-7; 7 positions match TRBD2. This CDR3 has 18 amino acids. CDR1 and CDR2 from the germline V gene are SGHKS and YYEKEE (reference sequence). CDR3 loop: CASSLGFPQRDLPYEQNF. CDR3 DNA: TGTGCCAGCAGCTTGGGGTTCCCCCAGCGGGATTTGCCCTACGAGCAGAACTTC.

The V and J genes are TRBV6-5 and TRBJ2-5; perhaps TRBD2 as D (6 bases). Per germline, CDR1 MNHEY and CDR2 SVGAGI. The CDR3 contains 11 residues. V lost 7 bases and J 14 bases, leaving 17 bases between the germline ends. CDR3 coding DNA: TGTGCCAGCATGCAAGCAGGAGGGGACTACTTC. It yields the protein CASMQAGGDYF.

This clonotype was seen ten or more times. The chain has TRBV30 and TRBJ1-4; D possibly corresponds to TRBD1 (6 bases). V dropped 0 bases and J dropped 0 bases, with 11 bases sitting between them. CDR1 is GTSNPN, CDR2 SVGIG, per germline (reference sequence). There are 16 residues in the CDR3. This chain's CDR3 is CAWSVQGTATNEKLFF. In DNA, the CDR3 is TGTGCCTGGAGTGTACAGGGCACTGCAACTAATGAAAAACTGTTTTTT.

The rearrangement uses TRBV30 and TRBJ2-5, with 10 bases aligning to TRBD2. The V segment lost 1 base and the J segment 2 bases; nucleotides outside the gene matches: 4. This CDR3 has 15 residues. Germline lookup yields CDR1 GTSNPN and CDR2 SVGIG (reference sequence). The CDR3 sequence: CAWSATSGSQETQYF. The CDR3 DNA is TGTGCCTGGAGTGCGACTAGCGGGTCGCAAGAGACCCAGTACTTC.

Comment on this clonotype: A much larger clone sits a single nucleotide away, making a read error possible. The chain recombines TRBV5-4 with TRBJ2-1; 11 bases fit TRBD2. The CDR3 consists of 15 residues. Per germline, CDR1 SGHNT and CDR2 YYREEE (reference sequence). The CDR3 loop is CASSLGGTSGNDQFF. The CDR3 DNA is TGTGCCAGCAGCTTGGGCGGGACTAGCGGCAATGACCAGTTCTTC.

With regard to this clonotype: The junction differs from germline at one of its ends, possibly a read error. This chain connects TRBV7-9 to TRBJ2-2; a possible D gene is TRBD2 (5 bases). The V gene's germline CDR1 is SEHNR and CDR2 FQNEAQ (reference sequence). The CDR3 has 11 residues. The CDR3 DNA sequence: TGTGCCAGCAGTTCCACCGGGGAGCAGTTTTTT. Translated: CASSSTGEQFF.

The V gene is TRBV6-6, the J gene TRBJ1-6; TRBD1 matches 9 bases. J gave up 11 bases and V 9 bases, and 17 bases lay outside the gene matches. The CDR3 is made up of 16 amino acids. Germline V gene sequence: CDR1 MNHNY, CDR2 SVGAGI (reference sequence). CDR3 loop: CASSTTTGGSRPPLHF. The CDR3 DNA reads TGTGCCAGTAGTACCACAACAGGGGGCTCGAGGCCACCCCTCCACTTT.